This entry lists 26 T cell receptor beta chains sequenced from one sample in a study of cytomegalovirus exposure and HLA in healthy donors. The study ran its PCR with 60 Vbeta and 13 Jbeta primers. Generated by immunoSEQ multiplex PCR, the TCRdb table keeps only in-frame clones and is missing some. Of 150,000 to 200,000 clones listed, more than 60% are singletons. Sequenced material: PBMCs. The receptors come from a man in his thirties or forties in good health and CMV-seropositive.

The chain recombines TRBV30 with TRBJ2-1, with 13 bases identical to TRBD2. With V trimmed by 4 bases and J by 5 bases, 5 bases remained unmatched. This CDR3 contains 15 residues. The V gene's germline CDR1 is GTSNPN and CDR2 SVGIG (reference sequence). Here the CDR3 DNA reads TGTGCCTGGAATACCGGACTAGCGGGGGACAATGAGCAGTTCTTC. Amino acids: CAWNTGLAGDNEQFF.

This clone was seen a handful of times. The chain links TRBV5-1 to TRBJ1-1, with 8 bases that match TRBD1. The CDR3 extends over 16 amino acids. CDR1 and CDR2 from the germline V gene are SGHRS and YFSETQ. The V segment lost 4 bases and the J segment 0 bases; nucleotides outside the gene matches: 8. In nucleotides, the CDR3 is TGCGCCAGCAGCCTCCGGGAACAGGGGGTGAACACTGAAGCTTTCTTT. Amino acids: CASSLREQGVNTEAFF.

The chain is built from TRBV28 and TRBJ2-7; 7 bases are shared with TRBD1. Germline CDR1 is MDHEN and CDR2 is SYDVKM. With V trimmed by 6 bases and J by 3 bases, 8 bases remained unmatched. The CDR3 has 14 amino acids. CDR3 bases: TGTGCCAGCAGAAGCGCCGGGACAGACTACGAGCAGTACTTC. It is translated as CASRSAGTDYEQYF.

This CDR3 reads CASSVWGQRNEKLFF. The CDR3 coding sequence is TGTGCCAGCAGCGTATGGGGACAGCGTAATGAAAAACTGTTTTTT. The V and J genes are TRBV9 and TRBJ1-4; 7 nucleotides match TRBD1. The CDR3 is 15 amino acids. CDR1 SGDLS and CDR2 YYNGEE come from the germline V gene. V lost 1 base, J lost 4 bases, and 4 bases stayed unmatched.

This clone was counted between two and nine times. The chain carries TRBV29-1 and TRBJ2-1; D is uncertain. V gave up 7 bases and J gave up 0 bases, with 13 bases separating them. The CDR3 has 14 amino acids. Per germline, CDR1 SQVTM and CDR2 ANQGSEA. The CDR3 sequence: CSGDLYPSYNEQFF. DNA of the CDR3: TGCAGCGGTGACCTCTACCCCTCCTACAATGAGCAGTTCTTC.

The rearrangement links TRBV6-5 to TRBJ2-7; the D is unclear. CDR1 and CDR2 (germline): MNHEY, SVGAGI. Trimming stripped 2 bases from V and 3 bases from J, with 8 bases between. The CDR3 is 13 amino acids. The CDR3 nucleotides read TGTGCCAGCAGTTACCCTCCTTACTACGAGCAGTACTTC. This codes for CASSYPPYYEQYF.

The chain couples TRBV7-6 to TRBJ2-1; D call uncertain. The CDR3 consists of 13 residues. CDR1 SGHVS and CDR2 FNYEAQ come from the germline V gene. Deletions cut 2 bases from V and 3 bases from J, with 5 bases between. Here the CDR3 DNA reads TGTGCCAGCAGCTTAACTTTCTACAATGAGCAGTTCTTC. Amino acids: CASSLTFYNEQFF.

In its sample, this clone was seen once. This chain uses TRBV7-8 with TRBJ1-1; D gene unclear. Trimming pared 2 bases from V and 1 base from J, leaving 14 bases between. From germline, CDR1 is SGHVS and CDR2 FQNEAQ. The CDR3 is 16 amino acids. CDR3 nucleotide sequence: TGTGCCAGCAGCTTATACTTTCAGGCCTCGAACACTGAAGCTTTCTTT. Its translation is CASSLYFQASNTEAFF. Combining the CDR3 with reference TRBV7-8 and TRBJ1-1 gives the whole variable domain GAGVSQSPRYKVAKRGQDVALRCDPISGHVSLFWYQQALGQGPEFLTYFQNEAQLDKSGLPSDRFFAERPEGSVSTLKIQRTQQEDSAVYLCASSLYFQASNTEAFFGQGTRLTVV.

The rearrangement joins TRBV4-1 to TRBJ1-3; maybe TRBD1 (5 bases). The V gene's germline CDR1 is MGHRA and CDR2 YSYEKL. The CDR3 is 14 amino acids. V lost 6 bases and J 2 bases, leaving 11 bases between the germline ends. The CDR3 sequence: CASRRQMAGNTIYF. CDR3 DNA: TGCGCCAGCAGGAGACAGATGGCTGGAAACACCATATATTTT.

The chain employs TRBV7-9 and TRBJ2-1, with TRBD1 matching 7 bases. Germline assignment: CDR1 SEHNR and CDR2 FQNEAQ (reference sequence). Germline trimming cut 5 bases from V and 8 bases from J; bases unmatched to any gene: 12. This CDR3 contains 15 residues. CDR3 bases: TGTGCCAGCAGCCCCCGGGACAGAGCTTTTGATGAGCAGTTCTTC. It yields the protein CASSPRDRAFDEQFF.

This clone was seen only once. The V call is TRBV27, the J call TRBJ1-1, with D uncertain. The CDR3 has 11 amino acids. CDR1 and CDR2 from the germline V gene are MNHEY and SMNVEV (reference sequence). The germline V and J ends were trimmed by 7 bases and 4 bases, with 7 bases remaining between them. The CDR3 loop is CASKQTTEAFF. Written as DNA, the CDR3 is TGTGCCAGCAAACAGACCACTGAAGCTTTCTTT.

The rearrangement uses TRBV5-1 and TRBJ2-3; the match to TRBD2 covers 9 bases. V gave up 7 bases and J gave up 0 bases; unmatched junction bases: 6. There are 15 residues in the CDR3. The germline V gene has CDR1 SGHRS and CDR2 YFSETQ. The CDR3 nucleotides read TGCGCCAGCCAAGCTAGCGGGATGAGCACAGATACGCAGTATTTT. It is translated as CASQASGMSTDTQYF. The entire variable domain, with the rest obtained from reference TRBV5-1 and TRBJ2-3, is as follows: KAGVTQTPRYLIKTRGQQVTLSCSPISGHRSVSWYQQTPGQGLQFLFEYFSETQRNKGNFPGRFSGRQFSNSRSEMNVSTLELGDSALYLCASQASGMSTDTQYFGPGTRLTVL.

This CDR3 reads CASSLGTPNTEAFF. The CDR3 DNA follows: TGTGCCAGCAGCTTAGGGACACCAAACACTGAAGCTTTCTTT. V is TRBV11-2 and J is TRBJ1-1; possibly TRBD1 for D (5 bases). The CDR3 sequence is 14 residues long. V was trimmed by 1 base and J by 2 bases, leaving 8 bases between them. Germline loops: CDR1 SGHAT, CDR2 FQNNGV.

The chain carries TRBV6-5 and TRBJ2-7; weak D call: TRBD1 (6 bases). Trimming pared 0 bases from V and 2 bases from J, leaving 11 bases between. Germline CDR1 reads MNHEY; CDR2 reads SVGAGI. The CDR3 totals 15 residues. The CDR3 DNA follows: TGTGCCAGCAGTTACTCTGGGGGCGCAGCCTACGAGCAGTACTTC. It is translated as CASSYSGGAAYEQYF.

This clone has only a few counts. The chain's CDR3 is CASSYGTGNTEAFF. The CDR3 DNA sequence: TGTGCCAGCAGTTACGGGACAGGGAACACTGAAGCTTTCTTT. The rearrangement links TRBV6-6 to TRBJ1-1, with 8 bases matching TRBD1. J lost 1 base, V lost 2 bases, and 0 bases had no gene match. The length of the CDR3 is 14 residues. Germline values: CDR1 MNHNY, CDR2 SVGAGI (reference sequence).

The rearrangement uses TRBV6-5 and TRBJ1-1; D not resolved. The CDR3 sequence is 13 residues long. Trimming removed 5 bases from V and 6 bases from J, with 13 bases in between. CDR1 and CDR2 (germline): MNHEY, SVGAGI. As DNA, the CDR3 is TGTGCCAGCAGTGAACAATCCCGGGCTGAAGCTTTCTTT. Its protein is CASSEQSRAEAFF.

This clone has only one observation. The rearrangement links TRBV15 to TRBJ1-1, with a weak D call TRBD1 (5 bases). Germline V lookup: CDR1 LNHNV, CDR2 YYDKDF (reference sequence). CDR3 length: 13 amino acids. Trimming pared 8 bases from V and 0 bases from J, leaving 10 bases between. The CDR3 DNA is TGTGCCACCTCAAGACAGATGAACACTGAAGCTTTCTTT. It translates to CATSRQMNTEAFF.

A single count supports this clone. The V and J genes are TRBV9 and TRBJ2-3, with 11 bases matching TRBD2. Trimming removed 0 bases from V and 3 bases from J; junction bases left unmatched: 3. The length of the CDR3 is 16 residues. CDR1 and CDR2 from the germline V gene are SGDLS and YYNGEE. The CDR3 is CASSVELAGATDTQYF. CDR3 bases: TGTGCCAGCAGCGTAGAACTAGCGGGAGCGACAGATACGCAGTATTTT.

The V call is TRBV27, the J call TRBJ1-2; D might be TRBD1 (6 bases). CDR3 length equals 13 residues. Germline V gives CDR1 MNHEY, CDR2 SMNVEV (reference sequence). The ends were cut back, 7 bases at V and 3 bases at J, with 12 bases in the middle. This CDR3 reads CASKQGLDYGYTF. CDR3 DNA: TGTGCCAGCAAGCAGGGGCTAGACTATGGCTACACCTTC.

This clone was recorded once. The gene calls are TRBV10-2 and TRBJ1-5, with D tentatively TRBD1 (5 bases). Deletions cut 0 bases from V and 5 bases from J, with 14 bases between. CDR3 length equals 16 residues. Germline CDR1 reads WSHSY; CDR2 reads SAAADI. CDR3 amino acids: CASSESIGGVDQPQHF. CDR3 nucleotide sequence: TGCGCCAGCAGTGAGTCGATCGGGGGGGTGGATCAGCCCCAGCATTTT.

The chain joins TRBV10-3 to TRBJ1-5; D unresolved. Germline lookup yields CDR1 ENHRY and CDR2 SYGVKD. The V gene lost 8 bases and the J gene lost 5 bases, with 13 bases spanning the gap. This CDR3 contains 13 residues. CDR3 amino acids: CAISRQVDQPQHF. The CDR3 region has the DNA TGTGCCATCTCTCGGCAGGTGGATCAGCCCCAGCATTTT.

The V call is TRBV5-1, the J call TRBJ1-1; no clear D gene. The length of the CDR3 is 13 residues. The germline V gene has CDR1 SGHRS and CDR2 YFSETQ. Trimming shortened V by 3 bases and J by 1 base, and 7 bases separated the two germline ends. Here the CDR3 DNA reads TGCGCCAGCAGCTCGCCGGGGAACACTGAAGCTTTCTTT. This sequence encodes CASSSPGNTEAFF.

This sequence joins TRBV30 and TRBJ1-6, with D tentatively TRBD1 (6 bases). The V gene lost 8 bases and the J gene lost 3 bases, with 11 bases spanning the gap. Germline values: CDR1 GTSNPN, CDR2 SVGIG (reference sequence). This CDR3 contains 13 residues. CDR3 region: CALRTVYNSPLHF. The CDR3 nucleotides are TGTGCCCTTCGGACAGTCTATAATTCACCCCTCCACTTT.

The chain uses TRBV6-5 and TRBJ1-3; D is unclear. The CDR3 is 14 residues long. Trimming took off 5 bases at V and 4 bases at J, with 12 bases between the two ends. The germline V gene encodes CDR1 MNHEY and CDR2 SVGAGI. The CDR3 is CASSLTLEGNTIYF. CDR3 nucleotide sequence: TGTGCCAGCAGTCTGACCTTGGAGGGAAACACCATATATTTT.

This clone was recorded once. The chain uses TRBV11-3 and TRBJ2-7, with 7 bases lining up with TRBD2. The ends lost 1 base at V and 5 bases at J; junction bases unmatched: 8. The CDR3 covers 15 residues. Germline CDR1 reads SGHNT; CDR2 reads YENEEA. The CDR3 coding sequence is TGTGCCAGCAGCTTAGGGGAGGGCAGGGATCACGAGCAGTACTTC. The encoded protein is CASSLGEGRDHEQYF.

The rearrangement uses TRBV4-2 and TRBJ2-4; D perhaps matches TRBD1 (6 bases). V lost 0 bases and J 5 bases, leaving 14 bases between the germline ends. Germline V lookup: CDR1 LGHNA, CDR2 YNFKEQ. CDR3 size: 16 residues. Here the CDR3 reads CASSQDGAPGENIQYF. DNA for the CDR3: TGTGCCAGCAGCCAAGACGGGGCTCCAGGGGAAAACATTCAGTACTTC.